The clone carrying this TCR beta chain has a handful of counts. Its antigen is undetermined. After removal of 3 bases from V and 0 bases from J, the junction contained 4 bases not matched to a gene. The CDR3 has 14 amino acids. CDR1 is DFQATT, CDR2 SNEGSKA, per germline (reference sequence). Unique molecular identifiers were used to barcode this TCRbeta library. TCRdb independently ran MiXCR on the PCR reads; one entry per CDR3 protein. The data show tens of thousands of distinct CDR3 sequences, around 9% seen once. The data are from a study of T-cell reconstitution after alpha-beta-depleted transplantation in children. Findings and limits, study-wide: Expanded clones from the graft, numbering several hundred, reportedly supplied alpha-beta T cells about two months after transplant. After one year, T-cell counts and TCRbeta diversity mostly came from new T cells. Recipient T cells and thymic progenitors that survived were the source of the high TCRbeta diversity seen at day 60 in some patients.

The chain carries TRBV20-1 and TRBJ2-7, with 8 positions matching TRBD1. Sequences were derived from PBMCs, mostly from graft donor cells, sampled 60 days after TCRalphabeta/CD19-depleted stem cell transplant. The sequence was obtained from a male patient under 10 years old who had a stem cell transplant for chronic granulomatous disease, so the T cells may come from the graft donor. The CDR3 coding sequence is TGCAGTGCTAGGACAGGGGAGAGCTCCTACGAGCAGTACTTC. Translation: CSARTGESSYEQYF.